This record covers a single TCR beta chain. Its target is unknown. For the second PCR, which ran for 7 to 11 cycles, a sample-barcoded 5' primer and a J-beta primer mix were used. The authors tagged each cDNA molecule using a template-switch adaptor with 12 random nucleotides. Each CDR3 protein gets one entry after TCRdb re-called the 5' RACE reads with MiXCR. The sample lists about 640,000 distinct CDR3 sequences, approximately 59% seen once, with 35% to 40% in the top ten. This record comes from a study of blood T cells in healthy people across ages. Findings of the study overall: The study found more naive CD4+ cells and higher diversity in long-lived than aged donors.

Trimming cost V 5 bases and J 11 bases, with 18 bases left between them. This CDR3 region has 13 residues. The germline V gene has CDR1 SGHAT and CDR2 FQNNGV. The sequencing sample was made of blood. The chain recombines TRBV11-2 with TRBJ2-5; D might be TRBD1 or TRBD2, each matching 5 bases. The receptor comes from a man in his 60s in good health. In nucleotides, the CDR3 is TGTGCCAGCAGCGGGAGTTGGGGGAATGAGCAGTACTTC. Its protein product is CASSGSWGNEQYF.